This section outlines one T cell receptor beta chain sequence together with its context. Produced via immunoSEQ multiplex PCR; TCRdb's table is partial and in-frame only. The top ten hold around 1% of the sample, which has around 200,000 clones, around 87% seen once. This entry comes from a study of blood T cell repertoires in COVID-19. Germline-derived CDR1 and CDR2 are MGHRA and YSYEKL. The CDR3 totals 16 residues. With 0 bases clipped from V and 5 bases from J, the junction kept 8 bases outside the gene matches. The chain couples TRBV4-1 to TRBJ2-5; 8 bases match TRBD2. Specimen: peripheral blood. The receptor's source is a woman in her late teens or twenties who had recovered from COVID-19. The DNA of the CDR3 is TGCGCCAGCAGCCAAGACCGACTAGCGAACCGGGAGACCCAGTACTTC. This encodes CASSQDRLANRETQYF.